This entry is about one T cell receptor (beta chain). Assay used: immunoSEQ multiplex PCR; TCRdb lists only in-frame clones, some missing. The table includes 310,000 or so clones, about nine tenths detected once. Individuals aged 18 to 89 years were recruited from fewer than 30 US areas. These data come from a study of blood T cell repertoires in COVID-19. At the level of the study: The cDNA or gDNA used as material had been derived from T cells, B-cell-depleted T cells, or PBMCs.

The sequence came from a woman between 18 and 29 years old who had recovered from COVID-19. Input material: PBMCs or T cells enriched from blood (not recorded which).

The CDR3 DNA reads TGCGCCAGCAGCCAAGTAGCGGGCTCCTACAATGAGCAGTTCTTC. Its translation: CASSQVAGSYNEQFF. The chain couples TRBV4-1 to TRBJ2-1; 7 bases agree with TRBD2. The germline gives CDR1 MGHRA, CDR2 YSYEKL. With V trimmed by 1 base and J by 0 bases, 0 bases remained unmatched. The CDR3 contains 15 residues.